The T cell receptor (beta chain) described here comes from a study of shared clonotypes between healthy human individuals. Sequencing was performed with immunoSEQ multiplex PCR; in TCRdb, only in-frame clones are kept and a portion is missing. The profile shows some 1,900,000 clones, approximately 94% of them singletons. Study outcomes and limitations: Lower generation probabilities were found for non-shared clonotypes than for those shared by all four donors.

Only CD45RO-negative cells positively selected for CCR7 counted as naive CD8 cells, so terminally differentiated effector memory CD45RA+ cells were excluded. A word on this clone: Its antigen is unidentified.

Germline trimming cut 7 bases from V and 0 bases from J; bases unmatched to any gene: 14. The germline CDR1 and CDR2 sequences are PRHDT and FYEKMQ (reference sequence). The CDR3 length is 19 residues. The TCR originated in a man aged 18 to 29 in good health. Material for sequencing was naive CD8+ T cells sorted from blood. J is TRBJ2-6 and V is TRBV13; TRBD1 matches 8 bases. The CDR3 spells CASNRERAGGNSGANVLTF. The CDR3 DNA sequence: TGTGCCAGCAACCGGGAGCGGGCAGGGGGCAACTCTGGGGCCAACGTCCTGACTTTC.